This TCR beta chain was identified in a study of blood T cell repertoires in COVID-19. The wider study: COVID-19 samples, acute and convalescent, were from the United States, Italy and Spain. From T cells, B-cell-depleted T cells, or PBMCs came the material, which was cDNA or gDNA.

Produced via immunoSEQ multiplex PCR; TCRdb's table is partial and in-frame only. The table lists around 300,000 clones, 75% to 90% of them singletons, with approximately 2.5% in the top ten. Individuals aged 18 to 89 years were recruited from 24 US areas. Cohorts were assigned according to the clinical history that participants reported. The receptor was derived from a woman in her late teens or twenties who had recovered from COVID-19. Sequencing input: PBMCs or T cells enriched from blood (not recorded which).

The CDR3 sequence is CASSLAGVAEKLFF. The DNA of the CDR3 is TGTGCCAGCAGCTTAGCCGGGGTAGCTGAAAAACTGTTTTTT. The chain has TRBV11-2 and TRBJ1-4; D unclear. Germline V lookup: CDR1 SGHAT, CDR2 FQNNGV. V was cut by 1 base and J by 7 bases, with 10 bases left in between. CDR3 length: 14 amino acids.